These 9 T cell receptor beta chains were sequenced from one sample in a study of graft-versus-host responses after intestinal transplantation. The repertoire was sequenced with immunoSEQ multiplex PCR; TCRdb's copy has only in-frame clones and lacks some. Among under 45,000 clones, more than 85% were seen once, and the ten largest hold around 3.6%. The sequencing used PBMCs, collected 734 days after intestinal transplantation. The receptors shown here come from a human patient who received an intestinal transplant, so some T cells may come from the graft donor.

The chain is built from TRBV10-3 and TRBJ1-1; D call uncertain. Germline V CDR1 and CDR2: ENHRY, SYGVKD. Trimming shortened V by 0 bases and J by 3 bases, and 14 bases separated the two germline ends. The CDR3 is 16 amino acids. The CDR3 reads CAISESMAAPDTEAFF. The CDR3 region has the DNA TGTGCCATCAGTGAGTCCATGGCAGCTCCTGACACTGAAGCTTTCTTT.

Of note for this clone: Its ends do not fully match the called genes, so a read error is possible. This chain links TRBV5-1 with TRBJ2-1; tentatively, D is TRBD2 (6 bases). The CDR3 totals 15 residues. The germline V gene encodes CDR1 SGHRS and CDR2 YFSETQ. The CDR3 nucleotides read TGCGCCAGCAGTTTGGTAGGGGAGGTCTACAATGAGCAGTTCTTC. It translates to CASSLVGEVYNEQFF.

The V gene is TRBV4-1, the J gene TRBJ2-5; D might be TRBD1 (5 bases). CDR3 length: 15 residues. Germline CDR1 reads MGHRA; CDR2 reads YSYEKL. V was trimmed by 1 base and J by 4 bases, leaving 13 bases between them. In DNA form, the CDR3 reads TGCGCCAGCAGCCAAGGAGACAGCTATGGAGAGACCCAGTACTTC. This codes for CASSQGDSYGETQYF.

The V gene is TRBV7-6, the J gene TRBJ2-3; 9 bases align to TRBD2. The CDR3 spans 16 residues. V was pared by 4 bases and J by 2 bases, with 7 bases of the junction left unmatched. The germline CDR1 and CDR2 sequences are SGHVS and FNYEAQ. The CDR3 bases are TGTGCCAGCAGCTACTTTAGCGGGGGAAACACAGATACGCAGTATTTT. Translation gives CASSYFSGGNTDTQYF.

This chain links TRBV14 with TRBJ2-7; 9 nucleotides match TRBD2. Germline lookup yields CDR1 SGHDN and CDR2 FVKESK. This CDR3 is 15 amino acids long. With 5 bases clipped from V and 3 bases from J, the junction kept 8 bases outside the gene matches. The CDR3 DNA is TGTGCCAGCAGCGTAACTTTAGCGGGGGTCTACGAGCAGTACTTC. This encodes CASSVTLAGVYEQYF.

The genes are TRBV6-6 and TRBJ2-1, with TRBD2 identical over 8 bases. Germline assignment: CDR1 MNHNY and CDR2 SVGAGI (reference sequence). V shed 7 bases and J 14 bases; nucleotides not matched to a gene: 7. The CDR3 has 11 amino acids. The CDR3 region is CASKSGSSEFF. CDR3 bases: TGTGCCAGCAAAAGCGGGAGTTCTGAGTTCTTC.

This rearrangement joins TRBV7-2 to TRBJ2-2; maybe TRBD2 (6 bases). CDR3 length equals 12 residues. Germline V gene sequence: CDR1 SGHTA, CDR2 FQGNSA. Trimming removed 11 bases at V and 10 bases at J, with 17 bases between. Written as DNA, the CDR3 is TGTGCCGCCGGGACTGCTGCGGAGGAGCTGTTTTTT. Amino acid sequence: CAAGTAAEELFF.

The CDR3 loop is CASSEWGQGLHGDTQYF. CDR3 bases: TGCGCCAGCAGTGAGTGGGGACAGGGGCTGCACGGAGATACGCAGTATTTT. This chain uses TRBV10-2 with TRBJ2-3; 10 bases align to TRBD1. Losses at the gene ends were 1 base for V and 5 bases for J; bases not matched to a gene: 9. Germline V gene lookup returns CDR1 WSHSY and CDR2 SAAADI. The CDR3 consists of 17 residues.

The chain employs TRBV19 and TRBJ2-5, with TRBD1 matching 8 bases. The V segment lost 1 base and the J segment 5 bases; nucleotides outside the gene matches: 6. Germline-derived CDR1 and CDR2 are LNHDA and SQIVND (reference sequence). This CDR3 spans 15 amino acids. The CDR3 DNA reads as TGTGCCAGTAGTATAGTTACAGGGGGTACGGAGACCCAGTACTTC. Its translation: CASSIVTGGTETQYF.